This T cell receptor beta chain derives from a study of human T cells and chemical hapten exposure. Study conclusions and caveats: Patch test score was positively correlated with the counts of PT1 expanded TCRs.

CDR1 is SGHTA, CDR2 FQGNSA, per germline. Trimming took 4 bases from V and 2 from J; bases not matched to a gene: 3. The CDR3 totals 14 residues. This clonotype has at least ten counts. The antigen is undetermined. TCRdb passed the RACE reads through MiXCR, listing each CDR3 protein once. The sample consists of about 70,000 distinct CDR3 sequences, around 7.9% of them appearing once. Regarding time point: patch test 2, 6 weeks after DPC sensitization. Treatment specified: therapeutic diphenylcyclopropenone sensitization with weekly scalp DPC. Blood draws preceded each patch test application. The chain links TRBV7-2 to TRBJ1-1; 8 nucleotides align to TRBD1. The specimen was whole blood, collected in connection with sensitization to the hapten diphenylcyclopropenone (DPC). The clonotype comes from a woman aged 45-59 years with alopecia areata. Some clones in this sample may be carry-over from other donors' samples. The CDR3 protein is CASSWGQANTEAFF. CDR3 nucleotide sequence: TGTGCCAGCAGCTGGGGACAGGCCAACACTGAAGCTTTCTTT.